In its sample, the clone carrying this T cell receptor beta chain was seen a few times. Its antigen is unidentified. This specimen belongs to a study of T cells in Graves' hyperthyroidism and ophthalmopathy. Study-level findings and limits: Most expanded thyroid clonotypes above 0.001 also appeared in blood.

V lost 2 bases and J lost 4, with 8 bases in between. There are 13 residues in the CDR3. The germline CDR1 and CDR2 sequences are ENHRY and SYGVKD. Amplification of TCR beta CDR3 regions was performed using RNA transcripts as template. The HTBI primer set was used in a first-round RT-PCR of the TCR CDR3. TCRdb re-called the multiplex PCR reads with MiXCR, one entry per CDR3 protein. The sample has 540,000 or so distinct CDR3 sequences, about 43% seen once; the top ten hold roughly 19%. Researchers barred patients who had uncontrolled infection, other autoimmune disease, pregnancy or lactation. Every diagnosis used clinical symptoms, serum thyroxine and TRAb, thyroid ultrasound and orbital computed tomography.

What was sequenced was peripheral blood or thyroid tissue (not recorded which). The TCR comes from an adult woman with Graves' disease, either hyperthyroidism or ophthalmopathy (not recorded which). The chain joins TRBV10-3 to TRBJ1-2; perhaps TRBD1 as D (6 bases). CDR3 sequence: CAISEGQFYGYTF. CDR3 in DNA: TGTGCCATCAGTGAGGGACAGTTCTATGGCTACACCTTC.